The following is a T cell receptor (beta chain) sequence with its context. Only in-frame clones appear in the TCRdb table, and some are missing; sequencing was by immunoSEQ multiplex PCR. The profile covers 90,000 to 95,000 clones, with approximately 89% appearing a single time and roughly 0.91% taken by the ten largest. CDR3 length: 17 amino acids. Germline CDR1 is SGHKS and CDR2 is YYEKEE (reference sequence). The V and J ends lost 4 bases and 5 bases respectively, with 22 bases between them. This sample is drawn from a study of T cell changes during pregnancy in multiple sclerosis. The TCR originated in a female donor with multiple sclerosis, enrolled in a pregnancy study. Material: peripheral blood, obtained before pregnancy. The gene calls are TRBV5-5 and TRBJ2-1; tentative D call: TRBD2 (6 bases). The CDR3 region has the DNA TGTGCCAGCAGCCTGATGATGGGAGGTTACCAAGACAATGAGCAGTTCTTC. It yields the protein CASSLMMGGYQDNEQFF.